This passage covers 4 T cell receptor beta chains from one sample sequenced in a study of T cell changes during pregnancy in multiple sclerosis. Libraries were prepared by immunoSEQ multiplex PCR; TCRdb keeps only in-frame clonotypes and omits some of them. The table lists about 69,000 clones, 92% of them singletons. The source was peripheral blood, collected in the third trimester of pregnancy. Receptor source: a female donor in good health, enrolled as a control in a pregnancy study.

The CDR3: CASSVATTLNPGELFF. The CDR3 nucleotides read TGTGCCAGCAGCGTAGCTACCACCCTTAATCCCGGGGAGCTGTTTTTT. The chain joins TRBV9 to TRBJ2-2; unclear D gene. This CDR3 spans 16 amino acids. The germline CDR1 and CDR2 sequences are SGDLS and YYNGEE. The ends were cut back, 0 bases at V and 6 bases at J, with 15 bases in the middle.

The chain uses TRBV6-1 and TRBJ1-1, with TRBD1 as a possible D gene (5 bases). CDR1 and CDR2 (germline): MNHNS, SASEGT. This CDR3 contains 15 residues. With 1 base removed from V and 4 bases from J, the gap between germline ends came to 13 bases. This chain's CDR3 is CASSEGGILSTEAFF. CDR3 DNA sequence: TGTGCCAGCAGTGAAGGGGGCATTCTGAGCACTGAAGCTTTCTTT.

This chain connects TRBV7-9 to TRBJ2-2; possible D gene TRBD2, 6 bases. Per germline, CDR1 SEHNR and CDR2 FQNEAQ (reference sequence). The length of the CDR3 is 13 residues. Trimming took off 4 bases at V and 7 bases at J, with 10 bases between the two ends. CDR3 sequence (DNA): TGTGCCAGCAGCTGGCCGCGGGGCGGGGAGCTGTTTTTT. Its translation: CASSWPRGGELFF.

The CDR3 DNA reads TGTGCCAGCAGCCGGGGGGAGCAGTTCTTC. Amino acids: CASSRGEQFF. This sequence joins TRBV7-9 and TRBJ2-1; D might be TRBD2 (6 bases). V lost 5 bases and J 10 bases, leaving 6 bases between the germline ends. CDR3 length equals 10 residues. The germline V gene encodes CDR1 SEHNR and CDR2 FQNEAQ (reference sequence).